The clone carrying this T cell receptor beta chain was recorded many times. Its target is unknown. The entry originates in a study of T cells in Graves' hyperthyroidism and ophthalmopathy. Amplified TCR beta CDR3 regions derived from RNA transcripts. Initially, a first-round RT-PCR of the TCR CDR3 employed the HTBI primer set. MiXCR, run by TCRdb on the multiplex PCR reads, gives a single entry per CDR3 protein. The sample holds under 650,000 distinct CDR3 sequences, about 16% seen once. This CDR3 has 15 amino acids. With 1 base removed from V and 4 bases from J, the gap between germline ends came to 17 bases. CDR1 and CDR2 from the germline V gene are DFQATT and SNEGSKA (reference sequence). The study's findings and limits: Blood also showed most of the thyroid clonotypes that were expanded above 0.001.

The sequence derives from a woman aged 25 to 39 with Graves' hyperthyroidism. Specimen: blood. The V gene is TRBV20-1, the J gene TRBJ2-7; tentatively, D is TRBD1 or TRBD2 (6 bases each). The DNA of the CDR3 is TGCAGTGCTAGAGCCTTTTGGGGGGCGGATTACGAGCAGTACTTC. Amino acid sequence: CSARAFWGADYEQYF.